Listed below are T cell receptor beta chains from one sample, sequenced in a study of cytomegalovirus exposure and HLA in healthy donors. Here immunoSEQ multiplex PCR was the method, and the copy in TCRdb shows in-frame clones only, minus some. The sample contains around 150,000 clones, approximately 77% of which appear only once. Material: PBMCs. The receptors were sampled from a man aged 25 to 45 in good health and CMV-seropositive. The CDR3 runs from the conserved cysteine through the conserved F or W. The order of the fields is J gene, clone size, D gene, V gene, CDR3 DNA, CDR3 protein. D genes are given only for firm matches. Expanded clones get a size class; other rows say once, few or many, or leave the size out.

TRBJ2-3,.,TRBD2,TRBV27,TGTGCCAGCACCCCCCTTCTAGCGGGGACTCACGATACGCAGTATTTT,CASTPLLAGTHDTQYF
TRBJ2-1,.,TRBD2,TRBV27,TGTGCCAGCGACAAACCGGTAGCGGGGGGGGACAATGAGCAGTTCTTC,CASDKPVAGGDNEQFF
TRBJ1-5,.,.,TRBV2,TGTGCCAGCAGTGGCCCAGGGATTATTCATCAGCCCCAGCATTTT,CASSGPGIIHQPQHF
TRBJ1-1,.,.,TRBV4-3,TGCGCCAGCAGCCAAGAAGAGGGTGCCACTGAAGCTTTCTTT,CASSQEEGATEAFF
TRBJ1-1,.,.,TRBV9,TGTGCCAGCAGCGCCCTCCCAGGAAACATGAACACTGAAGCTTTCTTT,CASSALPGNMNTEAFF
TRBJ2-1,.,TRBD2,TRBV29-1,TGCAGCGTCACGGGACTAGCGGGGGGAAGTGAGCAGTTCTTC,CSVTGLAGGSEQFF
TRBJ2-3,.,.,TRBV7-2,TGTGCCAGCAGCTACGACCCGGGGGATACGCAGTATTTT,CASSYDPGDTQYF
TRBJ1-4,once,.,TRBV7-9,TGTGCCAGCAGCCCGCCTTGGGGGGACCCTAATGAAAAACTGTTTTTT,CASSPPWGDPNEKLFF
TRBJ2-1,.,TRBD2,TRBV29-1,TGCAGCGTTGGCGGGGGGGCAGTTGGTGGAAACAATGAGCAGTTCTTC,CSVGGGAVGGNNEQFF
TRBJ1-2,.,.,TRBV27,TGTGCCAGCAGTTTATCCCCAGGGAACTATGGCTACACCTTC,CASSLSPGNYGYTF
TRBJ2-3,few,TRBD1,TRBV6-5,TGTGCCAGCAGTTCCCCTCACAGGGGGAGGACAGATACGCAGTATTTT,CASSSPHRGRTDTQYF
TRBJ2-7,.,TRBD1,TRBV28,TGTGCCAGCAGGGGACAGAATCGTTACGAGCAGTACTTC,CASRGQNRYEQYF
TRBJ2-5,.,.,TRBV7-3,TGTGCCAGCAGCTTCAAGGGGGAGTACTTC,CASSFKGEYF
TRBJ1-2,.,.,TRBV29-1,TGCAGCGTCAAGGACAGCCGTTGGAACTATGGCTACACCTTC,CSVKDSRWNYGYTF
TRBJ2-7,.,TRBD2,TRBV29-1,TGCAGCGTTGAAGGGGGACTAGCGGGGGTTTACGAGCAGTACTTC,CSVEGGLAGVYEQYF
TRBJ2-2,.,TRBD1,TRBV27,TGTGCCAGCACCCCGGGCCACAGGGGAGAGACCGGGGAGCTGTTTTTT,CASTPGHRGETGELFF
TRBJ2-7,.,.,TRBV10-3,TGTGCCACTACCGGGACATCGTCCTACGAGCAGTACTTC,CATTGTSSYEQYF
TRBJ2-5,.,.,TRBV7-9,TGTGCCAGCAGCTCCAGGGGTTCCGAGACCCAGTACTTC,CASSSRGSETQYF
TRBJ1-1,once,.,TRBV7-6,TGTGCCAGCAGCTTAGGTTCAGCGGGGGGGAACACTGAAGCTTTCTTT,CASSLGSAGGNTEAFF
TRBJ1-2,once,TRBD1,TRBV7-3,TGTGCCAGCAGCCCCCGGACAGGGCTCGGCGATGGCTACACCTTC,CASSPRTGLGDGYTF
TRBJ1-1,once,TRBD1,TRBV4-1,TGCGCCAGCAGCCAAGACAGGGGGCAAAAGAACACTGAAGCTTTCTTT,CASSQDRGQKNTEAFF
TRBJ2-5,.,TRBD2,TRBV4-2,TGTGCCAGCAGCCAAGAACTAGCGAGCCAAGAGACCCAGTACTTC,CASSQELASQETQYF
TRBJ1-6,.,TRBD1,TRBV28,TGTGCCAGCAGTTCGGGACAGGGGAACAGTTCACCCCTCCACTTT,CASSSGQGNSSPLHF